This T cell receptor beta chain emerged from a study of beta chain features in type 1 diabetes. Study as a whole: Sorted cells examined across all samples numbered approximately 100 million.

Broader study findings: Among all four CD4+ subsets, Type 1 diabetes patients had TCRB CDR3s that were moderately but significantly shorter.

This clone was found a few times. The antigen remains unidentified. This CDR3 has 15 amino acids. V shed 2 bases and J shed 0 bases, with 9 bases lying between them. Germline CDR1 reads MNHEY; CDR2 reads SMNVEV (reference sequence). Investigators reverse transcribed all isolated RNA, so they sequenced expressed TCRB transcripts. The repertoire was sequenced with immunoSEQ multiplex PCR; TCRdb's copy has only in-frame clones and lacks some. The data contain just under 150,000 clones, about 13% of them singletons. This TCR was sampled from a man aged 18 to 30 with type 1 diabetes. The rearrangement joins TRBV27 to TRBJ2-3, with D unclear. Source material: central memory CD4+ T cells from blood. Here the CDR3 reads CASSLRALSTDTQYF. As DNA, the CDR3 is TGTGCCAGCAGTTTACGGGCCTTAAGCACAGATACGCAGTATTTT.